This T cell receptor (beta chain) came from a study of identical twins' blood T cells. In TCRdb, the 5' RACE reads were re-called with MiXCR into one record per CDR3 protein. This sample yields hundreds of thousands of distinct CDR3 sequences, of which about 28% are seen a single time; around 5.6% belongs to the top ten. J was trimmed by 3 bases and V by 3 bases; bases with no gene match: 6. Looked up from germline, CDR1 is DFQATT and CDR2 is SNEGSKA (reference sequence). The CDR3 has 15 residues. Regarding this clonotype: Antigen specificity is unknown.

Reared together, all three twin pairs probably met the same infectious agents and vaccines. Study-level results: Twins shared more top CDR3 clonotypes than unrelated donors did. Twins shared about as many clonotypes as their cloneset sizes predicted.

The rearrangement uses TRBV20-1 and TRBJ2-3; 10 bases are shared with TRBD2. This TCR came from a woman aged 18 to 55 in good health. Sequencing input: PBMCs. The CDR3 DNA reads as TGCAGTGCTAGTTACGCTAGCGGGAGAACAGATACGCAGTATTTT. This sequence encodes CSASYASGRTDTQYF.